This T cell receptor beta chain was retrieved from a study of blood T cells in healthy people across ages. Drawn from each donor were roughly 10 milliliters of peripheral blood. Together with a sample-barcoded 5' primer, a J-beta primer mix was included in a second PCR lasting roughly 6 to 12 cycles. MiXCR was run by TCRdb on the 5' RACE reads, yielding one entry per CDR3 protein. The sample yields 660,000 or so distinct CDR3 sequences, roughly 58% seen once. The CDR3 length is 17 residues. V was pared by 0 bases and J by 1 base, with 16 bases between. Germline V gene data show CDR1 as MGHRA and CDR2 as YSYEKL.

Sequenced sample: blood. The source is a man in his 60s in good health. V and J are TRBV4-1 and TRBJ2-7; D ambiguous. The CDR3: CASSQDRAGVNSYEQYF. CDR3 in DNA: TGCGCCAGCAGCCAAGATCGGGCCGGAGTGAATTCCTACGAGCAGTACTTC.